One and the same sample provided the 7 T cell receptor beta chains below, sequenced in a study of blood T cell repertoires in COVID-19. Generated by immunoSEQ multiplex PCR, the TCRdb table keeps only in-frame clones and is missing some. The repertoire holds over 100,000 clones, 65% to 85% seen once, with nearly 4% in the top ten. The specimen was PBMCs or T cells enriched from blood (not recorded which). The receptor set was obtained from a woman aged 25 to 39 who had recovered from COVID-19.

The V and J genes are TRBV27 and TRBJ2-5, with 8 positions matching TRBD2. The germline V gene has CDR1 MNHEY and CDR2 SMNVEV (reference sequence). Trimming took 3 bases from V and 4 from J; bases not matched to a gene: 4. The length of the CDR3 is 14 residues. DNA of the CDR3: TGTGCCAGCAGTTTCTACGGGGGGGTAGAGACCCAGTACTTC. Protein product: CASSFYGGVETQYF.

V gene TRBV5-1 combines with J gene TRBJ2-1, with D possibly being TRBD2 (7 bases). Germline V gene data show CDR1 as SGHRS and CDR2 as YFSETQ. V was shortened by 3 bases and J by 10 bases, with 17 bases between the two germline ends. The CDR3 spans 14 residues. CDR3 residues: CASSSPRRGGEQFF. In DNA, the CDR3 is TGCGCCAGCAGCTCCCCAAGGAGGGGGGGAGAGCAGTTCTTC.

The rearrangement uses TRBV20-1 and TRBJ2-1, with TRBD2 matching 9 bases. The J segment lost 6 bases and the V segment lost 7 bases, leaving 1 base of the junction unmatched. This CDR3 comprises 11 residues. Germline CDR1 reads DFQATT; CDR2 reads SNEGSKA (reference sequence). CDR3 DNA: TGCAGTGGCGGGAGGGGCAATGAGCAGTTCTTC. This encodes CSGGRGNEQFF.

This sequence joins TRBV11-2 and TRBJ1-4, with TRBD1 matching 9 bases. Germline assignment: CDR1 SGHAT and CDR2 FQNNGV. The CDR3 runs 14 residues. V shed 0 bases, J shed 12 bases, and the junction held 5 bases outside the gene matches. In DNA, the CDR3 is TGTGCCAGCAGCTTAGATTTGGGACAGGGCCAACTGTTTTTT. Translation: CASSLDLGQGQLFF.

This chain connects TRBV2 to TRBJ2-5; 12 bases are a match to TRBD1. This CDR3 has 15 residues. The V gene end was trimmed by 4 bases and the J gene end by 5 bases; junction bases not matched to a gene: 5. CDR1 and CDR2 from the germline V gene are SNHLY and FYNNEI. CDR3 DNA: TGTGCCAGCAGTGCCGGGACAGGGGGCGGGGAGACCCAGTACTTC. Translating it yields CASSAGTGGGETQYF.

This chain links TRBV27 with TRBJ2-3; D gene uncertain. CDR3 size: 11 residues. The germline V gene encodes CDR1 MNHEY and CDR2 SMNVEV (reference sequence). V dropped 4 bases and J dropped 5 bases, with 4 bases sitting between them. The CDR3 loop reads CASSYGDTQYF. CDR3 DNA: TGTGCCAGCAGTTACGGAGATACGCAGTATTTT.

This clone was recorded once. The chain has TRBV10-3 and TRBJ2-4; 7 positions match TRBD1. The V and J ends lost 6 bases and 1 base, in that order; junction bases with no gene match: 6. The germline V gene has CDR1 ENHRY and CDR2 SYGVKD. CDR3 length: 15 residues. CDR3 amino acids: CAISKEQGAKNIQYF. CDR3 sequence (DNA): TGTGCCATCAGCAAAGAACAGGGGGCCAAAAACATTCAGTACTTC.